The rows below give T cell receptor beta chains drawn from one sample of a study of T cell changes during pregnancy in multiple sclerosis. Assay: immunoSEQ multiplex PCR; the TCRdb copy retains only in-frame clones and omits some. The data contain tens of thousands of clones, 93% of them singletons. Material: peripheral blood, obtained in the second trimester of pregnancy. The receptors derive from a female donor in good health, enrolled as a control in a pregnancy study. Both conserved end residues are part of each CDR3. The D gene is left open where the match is weak. For some rows the clone size is stated as once, few or many, or as a class when expanded; others skip it.

size	length	V	J	D	CDR3	DNA
NA	15	TRBV4-3	TRBJ1-4	NA	CASSHQGLANEKLFF	TGCGCCAGCAGCCACCAGGGCTTAGCTAATGAAAAACTGTTTTTT
NA	17	TRBV4-2	TRBJ2-3	TRBD2	CASSRMGLAGGADTQYF	TGTGCCAGCAGCCGGATGGGACTAGCGGGGGGGGCAGATACGCAGTATTTT
NA	15	TRBV5-4	TRBJ2-5	TRBD2	CASSPWERGAETQYF	TGTGCCAGCAGCCCCTGGGAGCGGGGGGCGGAGACCCAGTACTTC
NA	15	TRBV6-4	TRBJ2-1	TRBD1	CASSAGQGANYEQFF	TGTGCCAGCAGTGCCGGACAGGGGGCTAACTATGAGCAGTTCTTC
NA	18	TRBV28	TRBJ2-1	TRBD2	CASSLTIGTSGGTNEQFF	TGTGCCAGCAGTTTAACAATCGGGACTAGCGGGGGGACGAATGAGCAGTTCTTC
NA	16	TRBV10-3	TRBJ2-3	TRBD1	CAISSGTGSGTDTQYF	TGTGCCATCAGCTCCGGGACAGGGAGTGGCACAGATACGCAGTATTTT
NA	18	TRBV6-1	TRBJ2-3	NA	CASSEAPLAGPSTDTQYF	TGTGCCAGCAGTGAAGCCCCCCTTGCAGGCCCTAGCACAGATACGCAGTATTTT
NA	15	TRBV7-2	TRBJ1-6	TRBD1	CASSLVDRINSPLHF	TGTGCCAGCAGCTTAGTGGACAGGATTAATTCACCCCTCCACTTT
NA	18	TRBV4-2	TRBJ2-3	NA	CASSQESKGVGGVDTQYF	TGTGCCAGCAGCCAAGAGTCCAAGGGCGTTGGAGGTGTAGATACGCAGTATTTT
NA	18	TRBV14	TRBJ1-3	NA	CASSQYRLTAFSGNTIYF	TGTGCCAGCAGCCAATATCGCCTTACAGCCTTCTCTGGAAACACCATATATTTT
NA	15	TRBV13	TRBJ2-2	NA	CASSSRTFWTGELFF	TGTGCCAGCAGCTCTCGGACATTTTGGACCGGGGAGCTGTTTTTT
few	13	TRBV29-1	TRBJ1-1	NA	CSVSSGGNTEAFF	TGCAGCGTTTCCTCGGGGGGCAACACTGAAGCTTTCTTT
many	15	TRBV6-4	TRBJ2-1	TRBD2	CASSGSSGGYNEQFF	TGTGCCAGCAGTGGGTCCAGCGGGGGCTACAATGAGCAGTTCTTC
NA	14	TRBV11-2	TRBJ1-1	NA	CASSLDQWNTEAFF	TGTGCCAGCAGCTTAGATCAATGGAACACTGAAGCTTTCTTT
NA	14	TRBV7-2	TRBJ2-7	TRBD2	CASSWSGGPYEQYF	TGTGCCAGCAGCTGGAGCGGGGGGCCCTACGAGCAGTACTTC
NA	14	TRBV9	TRBJ2-1	TRBD1	CASSVDRQGDEQFF	TGTGCCAGCAGCGTAGATCGACAGGGCGATGAGCAGTTCTTC
NA	15	TRBV7-9	TRBJ2-3	TRBD2	CASSLGRGGRDTQYF	TGTGCCAGCAGCTTAGGGCGGGGGGGCCGTGATACGCAGTATTTT
NA	14	TRBV7-6	TRBJ2-2	NA	CASSLGHISRELFF	TGTGCCAGCAGCCTTGGACATATCTCCCGGGAGCTGTTTTTT
NA	12	TRBV9	TRBJ1-2	NA	CASSAASGGYTF	TGTGCCAGCAGCGCAGCCTCGGGAGGCTACACCTTC
NA	14	TRBV7-2	TRBJ2-3	NA	CASSQTSPTDTQYF	TGTGCCAGCAGCCAGACTAGTCCCACAGATACGCAGTATTTT
NA	16	TRBV27	TRBJ1-6	NA	CASTQRGGNNNSPLHF	TGTGCCAGCACCCAAAGGGGGGGGAATAATAATTCACCCCTCCACTTT
NA	13	TRBV5-8	TRBJ1-5	NA	CASSLAGDGPQHF	TGTGCCAGCAGCTTGGCAGGGGACGGGCCCCAGCATTTT
NA	18	TRBV9	TRBJ1-4	TRBD1	CASTQGPGTGVTNEKLFF	TGTGCCAGCACCCAGGGCCCCGGGACAGGGGTTACTAATGAAAAACTGTTTTTT
NA	14	TRBV7-9	TRBJ2-7	TRBD1	CASMGTGGSYEQYF	TGTGCCAGCATGGGGACAGGGGGCTCCTACGAGCAGTACTTC
NA	15	TRBV19	TRBJ1-3	TRBD1	CASRRTGLGGNTIYF	TGTGCCAGTAGGAGGACAGGGCTAGGAGGAAACACCATATATTTT
NA	14	TRBV7-8	TRBJ1-1	NA	CASSLGHPNTEAFF	TGTGCCAGCAGCCTGGGACACCCGAACACTGAAGCTTTCTTT
NA	13	TRBV7-5	TRBJ2-5	NA	CARSPAGEETQYF	TGTGCCAGAAGCCCGGCAGGGGAAGAGACCCAGTACTTC
NA	18	TRBV5-1	TRBJ2-5	TRBD2	CASSLGASGWNVQETQYF	TGCGCCAGCAGCTTAGGTGCTAGCGGGTGGAATGTGCAAGAGACCCAGTACTTC
NA	15	TRBV4-1	TRBJ2-1	TRBD2	CASARGGGTYNEQFF	TGCGCCAGCGCCCGGGGCGGGGGGACGTACAATGAGCAGTTCTTC
NA	15	TRBV7-8	TRBJ1-5	NA	CASSPRDISNQPQHF	TGTGCCAGCAGCCCCCGGGACATATCAAATCAGCCCCAGCATTTT
NA	19	TRBV7-2	TRBJ2-1	TRBD2	CASSMPGLAGGGSYNEQFF	TGTGCCAGCAGCATGCCGGGACTAGCGGGGGGGGGCTCCTACAATGAGCAGTTCTTC
NA	15	TRBV5-4	TRBJ2-2	TRBD1	CASSPGQGVTGELFF	TGTGCCAGCAGCCCAGGACAGGGGGTAACCGGGGAGCTGTTTTTT
NA	13	TRBV27	TRBJ2-7	NA	CASSLGVFYEQYF	TGTGCCAGCAGTTTAGGAGTTTTCTACGAGCAGTACTTC
NA	16	TRBV9	TRBJ2-1	TRBD2	CASSALAGSVYNEQFF	TGTGCCAGCAGCGCACTAGCGGGCTCAGTTTACAATGAGCAGTTCTTC
NA	12	TRBV21-1	TRBJ2-7	NA	CASSREETSQYF	TGTGCCAGCTCTAGGGAGGAGACTAGCCAGTACTTC
NA	13	TRBV5-6	TRBJ1-2	NA	CASSHTGTYGYTF	TGTGCCAGCAGCCACACAGGGACCTATGGCTACACCTTC
NA	17	TRBV4-3	TRBJ2-6	NA	CASSQDVVLSGANVLTF	TGCGCCAGCAGCCAAGATGTGGTACTCTCTGGGGCCAACGTCCTGACTTTC
NA	16	TRBV6-1	TRBJ2-1	TRBD2	CASSGPRTSGHDEQFF	TGTGCCAGCAGTGGTCCGAGGACTAGCGGACATGATGAGCAGTTCTTC
NA	15	TRBV30	TRBJ1-5	TRBD1	CAWSTGTGGNQPQHF	TGTGCCTGGAGTACAGGGACAGGGGGCAATCAGCCCCAGCATTTT
NA	12	TRBV9	TRBJ2-7	TRBD1	CASSADRGEQYF	TGTGCCAGCAGCGCCGACAGGGGCGAGCAGTACTTC
once	17	TRBV6-1	TRBJ2-5	NA	CASSEITILLGEATQYF	TGTGCCAGCAGTGAAATCACCATCCTGTTGGGGGAGGCGACCCAGTACTTC
NA	16	TRBV28	TRBJ2-1	NA	CASSPGSGGDYNEQFF	TGTGCCAGCAGTCCGGGTTCGGGGGGCGACTACAATGAGCAGTTCTTC
once	15	TRBV4-1	TRBJ1-4	TRBD1	CASSQVDRGNEKLFF	TGCGCCAGCAGCCAAGTGGACAGGGGAAATGAAAAACTGTTTTTT
once	15	TRBV5-4	TRBJ2-1	TRBD2	CASSYGTSGYNEQFF	TGTGCCAGCAGCTACGGGACTAGCGGGTACAATGAGCAGTTCTTC
NA	13	TRBV30	TRBJ1-2	TRBD1	CAWSVGGGYGYTF	TGTGCCTGGAGTGTAGGGGGCGGGTATGGCTACACCTTC
NA	15	TRBV5-1	TRBJ2-1	NA	CASSLRGGAINEQFF	TGCGCCAGCAGCCTCAGAGGAGGGGCGATCAATGAGCAGTTCTTC
NA	13	TRBV5-1	TRBJ2-7	TRBD1	CASSSGTGAEQYF	TGCGCCAGCAGCTCCGGGACAGGGGCGGAGCAGTACTTC
NA	13	TRBV11-3	TRBJ2-3	NA	CASSLLAADTQYF	TGTGCCAGCAGCTTGTTGGCGGCAGATACGCAGTATTTT
NA	13	TRBV7-6	TRBJ1-1	NA	CASSLEGDTEAFF	TGTGCCAGCAGCTTAGAGGGGGACACTGAAGCTTTCTTT
NA	17	TRBV4-3	TRBJ2-2	NA	CASSQDPPPGYAGELFF	TGCGCCAGCAGCCAAGATCCACCCCCGGGGTACGCCGGGGAGCTGTTTTTT
NA	15	TRBV9	TRBJ2-1	NA	CASSVENIQANEQFF	TGTGCCAGCAGCGTAGAAAACATACAGGCCAATGAGCAGTTCTTC
NA	14	TRBV6-4	TRBJ1-2	TRBD1	CASSDGTTGGGYTF	TGTGCCAGCAGCGACGGGACCACAGGGGGTGGCTACACCTTC
NA	14	TRBV27	TRBJ1-4	TRBD1	CASSQDRGHEKLFF	TGTGCCAGCAGTCAGGACAGGGGGCATGAAAAACTGTTTTTT
NA	15	TRBV5-1	TRBJ1-6	NA	CASSLEGAANSPLHF	TGCGCCAGCAGCCTGGAAGGGGCAGCTAATTCACCCCTCCACTTT